These 16 T cell receptor beta chains came from one sample sequenced in a study of vaccination effects on CD4 cells after COVID-19. These receptors lack a known antigen. Data came from immunoSEQ multiplex PCR; TCRdb stores just in-frame clones and leaves some out. Of approximately 30,000 clones listed, roughly four fifths were seen once; the top ten hold roughly 1.6%. Pools of viral peptides were used by the ViraFEST assay to expand antigen-specific CD4+ T cells ahead of sequencing. Scientists isolated CD4+ T cells after a roughly 10-day culture period ended. Of the BNT162b2 and mRNA-1273 vaccines, participants received two doses of one or the other. Specimen: CD4+ T cells from PBMCs cultured with HCoV-NL63 spike peptides, collected after COVID-19 vaccination. These receptors originate from a human donor who received a COVID-19 vaccine. Some clones in this sample may be carry-over from other donors' samples.

The chain links TRBV2 to TRBJ2-3, with D maybe TRBD1 (5 bases). CDR3 length equals 15 residues. V gave up 4 bases and J gave up 0 bases, with 11 bases separating them. The germline CDR1 and CDR2 sequences are SNHLY and FYNNEI. The DNA of the CDR3 is TGTGCCAGCAGTGGACAGCTCCCTAGCACAGATACGCAGTATTTT. Encoded protein: CASSGQLPSTDTQYF.

This chain links TRBV28 with TRBJ1-5, with TRBD1 matching over 7 bases. Per the germline V gene, CDR1 is MDHEN and CDR2 is SYDVKM. Trimming cost V 7 bases and J 5 bases; bases outside gene matches: 8. The CDR3 is 14 amino acids. CDR3 bases: TGTGCCAGCATCGGCGGGACAGCGCATCAGCCCCAGCATTTT. Its protein product is CASIGGTAHQPQHF. The full variable domain, with the rest looked up from reference TRBV28 and TRBJ1-5, is DVKVTQSSRYLVKRTGEKVFLECVQDMDHENMFWYRQDPGLGLRLIYFSYDVKMKEKGDIPEGYSVSREKKERFSLILESASTNQTSMYLCASIGGTAHQPQHFGDGTRLSIL.

V gene TRBV5-8 combines with J gene TRBJ2-3; possible D gene TRBD2, 5 bases. Looked up from germline, CDR1 is SGHTS and CDR2 is YDEGEE. With 7 bases removed from V and 0 bases from J, the gap between germline ends came to 18 bases. The CDR3 contains 16 residues. The CDR3 bases are TGTGCCAGCCCCGTTTGGGCGGGTAGGAGCACAGATACGCAGTATTTT. Protein product: CASPVWAGRSTDTQYF.

The chain has TRBV12-3 or TRBV12-4 and TRBJ1-2, with D perhaps TRBD1 (5 bases). This CDR3 has 13 residues. V was trimmed by 3 bases and J by 4 bases, leaving 9 bases between them. The CDR3 nucleotides read TGTGCCAGCAGTTTCGGACAACTCTATGGCTACACCTTC. Translating it yields CASSFGQLYGYTF.

This rearrangement joins TRBV25-1 to TRBJ1-6; unclear D gene. Trimming pared 3 bases from V and 9 bases from J, leaving 12 bases between. CDR1 is MGHDK, CDR2 SYGVNS, per germline. This CDR3 comprises 14 residues. For the CDR3, the DNA is TGTGCCAGCAGTGACCAAAATAGCGGTTCACCCCTCCACTTT. Protein product: CASSDQNSGSPLHF.

This clone occurred once. The chain employs TRBV29-1 and TRBJ1-2, with D possibly TRBD1 on 6 matching bases. CDR1 and CDR2 from the germline V gene are SQVTM and ANQGSEA. V lost 4 bases and J lost 4, with 16 bases in between. CDR3 length equals 14 residues. The CDR3 DNA reads TGCAGCGTTGTGGGCCCACAGGGAAGCTATGGCTACACCTTC. Its protein is CSVVGPQGSYGYTF.

The chain carries TRBV11-3 and TRBJ2-2; 8 nucleotides match TRBD2. This CDR3 is built from 14 residues. The germline V gene encodes CDR1 SGHNT and CDR2 YENEEA. The junction had 3 bases not matched to a gene; V was cut back by 7 bases and J by 2 bases. The CDR3: CASKAGGNTGELFF. Here the CDR3 DNA reads TGTGCCAGCAAGGCGGGGGGCAACACCGGGGAGCTGTTTTTT. The whole variable domain, filled in from reference TRBV11-3 and TRBJ2-2, reads EAGVVQSPRYKIIEKKQPVAFWCNPISGHNTLYWYLQNLGQGPELLIRYENEEAVDDSQLPKDRFSAERLKGVDSTLKIQPAELGDSAVYLCASKAGGNTGELFFGEGSRLTVL.

This clone was seen a handful of times. The J gene is TRBJ1-6, the V gene TRBV28, with a possible D match to TRBD1 (6 bases). Germline lookup yields CDR1 MDHEN and CDR2 SYDVKM. The length of the CDR3 is 16 residues. Trimming took 6 bases from V and 8 from J, leaving 20 bases between them. The CDR3 DNA reads TGTGCCAGCAGGCCCCTCAGGGGCTTAAGGGATTCACCCCTCCACTTT. This gives the protein CASRPLRGLRDSPLHF.

V gene TRBV29-1 combines with J gene TRBJ1-2; 7 positions match TRBD1. CDR3 size: 13 residues. CDR1 is SQVTM, CDR2 ANQGSEA, per germline. V shed 4 bases, J shed 4 bases, and the junction held 6 bases outside the gene matches. The CDR3 loop reads CSVGTGLIYGYTF. The CDR3 DNA sequence: TGCAGCGTTGGGACAGGACTGATCTATGGCTACACCTTC.

The J gene is TRBJ2-7, the V gene TRBV21-1; the D call of TRBD1 is as the table states it, not checked on the DNA. TRBV21-1 is described as a pseudogene. CDR3 size: 16 residues. The CDR3 loop reads CASPNRGDSLTYEQYV. In nucleotides, the CDR3 is TGTGCCAGCCCCAATCGCGGGGACAGTTTGACCTACGAGCAGTACGTC.

CDR3 loop: CASSFSLGARNGYTF. CDR3 DNA sequence: TGTGCCAGCAGCTTCTCCTTGGGCGCACGAAACGGCTACACCTTC. The gene calls are TRBV7-9 and TRBJ1-2; D call uncertain. Germline V gene sequence: CDR1 SEHNR, CDR2 FQNEAQ (reference sequence). Trimming removed 3 bases at V and 8 bases at J, with 19 bases between. The CDR3 runs to 15 residues.

This chain links TRBV3-1 (or the pseudogene TRBV3-2) with TRBJ2-2; D call uncertain. V was clipped by 1 base and J by 5 bases, with 11 bases between them. The CDR3 totals 15 residues. Germline V gene lookup returns CDR1 LGHDT and CDR2 YNNKEL (reference sequence). The CDR3 DNA reads as TGTGCCAGCAGCCAAGGTGTCAGGCCGACCGGGGAGCTGTTTTTT. Translated: CASSQGVRPTGELFF.

This clone was counted between two and nine times. The chain combines TRBV5-1 with TRBJ2-7; D perhaps matches TRBD1 (6 bases). The CDR3 extends over 15 amino acids. V dropped 4 bases and J dropped 6 bases, with 20 bases sitting between them. Per germline, CDR1 SGHRS and CDR2 YFSETQ. The CDR3 DNA reads as TGCGCCAGCAGCGCACAGGGCTCGCTACGTCGCGAGCAGTACGTC. Translated: CASSAQGSLRREQYV.

The CDR3 bases are TGCGCCAGCAGTCCCTTCCTTTCGGGACTACGGACGGGGGAATCCTACAATGAGCAGTTCTTC. Translation: CASSPFLSGLRTGESYNEQFF. The chain is built from TRBV23-1 and TRBJ2-1; TRBD2 matches 7 bases. TRBV23-1 is labeled an ORF, and its function is uncertain. CDR3 size: 21 residues. The V and J ends lost 4 bases and 1 base, in that order; junction bases with no gene match: 22.

The chain is built from TRBV28 and TRBJ2-3; 7 nucleotides match TRBD1. V shed 6 bases and J 1 base; nucleotides not matched to a gene: 7. The CDR3 runs to 15 residues. The germline CDR1 and CDR2 sequences are MDHEN and SYDVKM. The CDR3 spells CASSQNTGGTDTQYF. DNA for the CDR3: TGTGCCAGCAGCCAGAATACAGGGGGCACAGATACGCAGTATTTT.

The chain joins TRBV2 to TRBJ1-5, with a weak D call TRBD1 (5 bases). V was cut by 4 bases and J by 14 bases, with 21 bases left in between. Germline loops: CDR1 SNHLY, CDR2 FYNNEI. The CDR3 spans 14 residues. The CDR3: CASSVSDTGSNEHF. The CDR3 coding sequence is TGTGCCAGCAGTGTATCGGACACCGGCTCCAACGAGCATTTT.